One sample yielded the 17 T cell receptor beta chains listed below, sequenced in a study of vaccination and CD4 T cells after COVID-19 (dated by TCRdb to 2022 to 2024). The intended sense of this specimen's treatment or condition label: roughly nine-day PBMC culture with coronavirus spike peptide pools or control peptides (ViraFEST assay). Library method: PCR. Sequencing instrument: Illumina iSeq 100. DNA from cultured CD4+ T cells underwent TCR sequencing with the Oncomine TCR Beta short-read assay at the Johns Hopkins FTIC core. Using fastp trimming at Q25 and MiXCR clonotype assembly, TCRdb reanalyzed the public sequencing data and kept in-frame beta chains. Duplicate CDR3 protein sequences are folded into a single record with the most common DNA and genes. The sample table lists 10,000 to 15,000 distinct CDR3 sequences, roughly two fifths of them with a count of one. The ten largest clonotypes hold 23% of the sample.

The antigens for these receptors are not known. Sequencing input: cultured CD4+ T cells from blood. All receptors come from a human donor with COVID-19.

This clonotype was detected only a few times. The chain recombines TRBV20-1 with TRBJ1-5; the D is unclear. The V end lost 1 base, the J end lost 5 bases, and 12 bases lay between the germline ends. CDR1 and CDR2 (germline): DFQATT, SNEGSKA (reference sequence). The CDR3 runs 14 residues. In nucleotides, the CDR3 is TGCAGTGCTAGAGGAGGAGGGAGCTATCAGCCCCAGCATTTT. This translates into CSARGGGSYQPQHF.

The chain carries TRBV18 and TRBJ2-3; D might be TRBD2 (6 bases). The CDR3 loop spans 13 amino acids. Germline V gene data show CDR1 as KGHSH and CDR2 as LQKENI. Trimming took 10 bases from V and 4 from J, leaving 15 bases between them. CDR3 sequence (DNA): TGTGCCACCGCGTTGGGGGGTCCAGATACGCAGTATTTT. Its protein product is CATALGGPDTQYF.

This chain connects TRBV29-1 to TRBJ1-1; 8 bases agree with TRBD1. V was pared by 7 bases and J by 5 bases, with 9 bases of the junction left unmatched. This CDR3 is 13 amino acids long. Germline CDR1 is SQVTM and CDR2 is ANQGSEA. In DNA, the CDR3 is TGCAGCGAATCGACAGGGGAAGGGACTGAAGCTTTCTTT. Protein: CSESTGEGTEAFF.

For the CDR3, the DNA is TGTGCCAGCAGCCAGTATAGCGGGGGGGCCTACAATGAGCAGTTCTTC. Protein: CASSQYSGGAYNEQFF. The chain couples TRBV6-1 to TRBJ2-1; 11 bases map to TRBD2. J gave up 2 bases and V 6 bases, and 6 bases lay outside the gene matches. CDR3 length equals 16 residues. The V gene's germline CDR1 is MNHNS and CDR2 SASEGT.

This chain joins TRBV15 and TRBJ2-6; 7 nucleotides match TRBD1. Germline CDR1 reads LNHNV; CDR2 reads YYDKDF (reference sequence). Trimming cost V 4 bases and J 11 bases; bases outside gene matches: 11. This CDR3 spans 15 amino acids. The CDR3 bases are TGTGCCACCAGCACAGATGCCGGGACAGTTCACGTCCTGACTTTC. Amino acids: CATSTDAGTVHVLTF.

On this clonotype itself: An end of the junction differs from the germline gene, which may be a read error. V usage is TRBV7-2 and J usage is TRBJ1-2; a possible D gene is TRBD1 (6 bases). Germline CDR1 and CDR2: SGHTA and FQGNSA. The CDR3 covers 13 residues. The CDR3 sequence: CASSLEGGYVYTF. The CDR3 DNA reads TGTGCCAGCAGCTTAGAAGGGGGGTATGTCTACACCTTC.

The chain carries TRBV6-1 and TRBJ1-5; D is possibly TRBD1 (6 bases). Trimming took off 4 bases at V and 7 bases at J, with 17 bases between the two ends. Per the germline V gene, CDR1 is MNHNS and CDR2 is SASEGT. The CDR3 consists of 15 residues. The CDR3 DNA reads as TGTGCCAGCAGTGCCCAATGGGGGGGGCTCCAGCCCCAGCATTTT. This encodes CASSAQWGGLQPQHF.

The chain has TRBV20-1 and TRBJ2-7; D gene uncertain. Trimming took off 3 bases at V and 4 bases at J, with 16 bases between the two ends. The CDR3 covers 14 residues. The germline V gene has CDR1 DFQATT and CDR2 SNEGSKA (reference sequence). The CDR3 region has the DNA TGCAGTGCTAGTTGGGCTGTGAATGTGTACGAGCAGTACTTC. This codes for CSASWAVNVYEQYF.

This clonotype came up a few times. J is TRBJ1-2 and V is TRBV11-3; the D gene is possibly TRBD1 (5 bases). Trimming removed 5 bases from V and 6 bases from J, with 16 bases in between. Germline CDR1 is SGHNT and CDR2 is YENEEA. The CDR3 runs to 14 residues. CDR3 coding DNA: TGTGCCAGCAGCCTAGGATCCGGGACCCATGGCTACACCTTC. It encodes CASSLGSGTHGYTF.

The genes are TRBV12-3 or TRBV12-4 and TRBJ1-3; 7 bases map to TRBD1. This CDR3 comprises 16 residues. The V segment lost 5 bases and the J segment 0 bases; nucleotides outside the gene matches: 7. The CDR3 region has the DNA TGTGCCAGCAGTACTTATGACAGGGACTCTGGAAACACCATATATTTT. Its translation is CASSTYDRDSGNTIYF.

This chain joins TRBV28 and TRBJ2-7; 9 positions match TRBD2. The CDR3 spans 18 residues. Looked up from germline, CDR1 is MDHEN and CDR2 is SYDVKM. With 5 bases clipped from V and 0 bases from J, the junction kept 14 bases outside the gene matches. CDR3 sequence reads: CASSIRAYSGGSSYEQYF. CDR3 in DNA: TGTGCCAGCAGTATACGGGCATATAGCGGGGGTAGCTCCTACGAGCAGTACTTC.

This clonotype was counted a few times. The chain recombines TRBV11-2 with TRBJ2-4; D gene unclear. The ends were cut back, 4 bases at V and 0 bases at J, with 7 bases in the middle. Germline CDR1 reads SGHAT; CDR2 reads FQNNGV. CDR3 length: 14 residues. This chain's CDR3 is CASSSRLAKNIQYF. CDR3 coding DNA: TGTGCCAGCAGCTCCCGACTAGCCAAAAACATTCAGTACTTC.

The chain employs TRBV4-1 and TRBJ1-1; D is unclear. CDR1 is MGHRA and CDR2 is YSYEKL in the germline V gene. The CDR3 loop spans 14 amino acids. V was clipped by 0 bases and J by 9 bases, with 14 bases between them. In DNA, the CDR3 is TGCGCCAGCAGCCAAGATCTCGAGGGCCGGAAAGCTTTCTTT. Amino acids: CASSQDLEGRKAFF.

The chain joins TRBV19 to TRBJ2-2; no clear D gene. CDR1 and CDR2 from the germline V gene are LNHDA and SQIVND (reference sequence). The CDR3 contains 13 residues. V lost 7 bases, J lost 6 bases, and 12 bases lay in between. For the CDR3, the DNA is TGTGCCAGTACCTCCGGGTGGGCCGGGGAGCTGTTTTTT. This encodes CASTSGWAGELFF.

This chain links TRBV10-2 with TRBJ1-5, with D possibly being TRBD1 (6 bases). V dropped 5 bases and J dropped 0 bases, with 14 bases sitting between them. Germline CDR1 WSHSY, CDR2 SAAADI. The CDR3 has 16 residues. The CDR3 protein is CASSYGQSVSNQPQHF. The CDR3 coding sequence is TGCGCCAGCAGTTACGGACAGTCCGTTAGCAATCAGCCCCAGCATTTT.

CDR3 region: CASREGYGDGEQFF. The CDR3 DNA sequence: TGTGCCAGCAGAGAGGGCTACGGGGACGGTGAGCAGTTCTTC. The chain couples TRBV6-4 to TRBJ2-1; possibly TRBD1 or TRBD2 for D (5 bases each). The CDR3 totals 14 residues. V was clipped by 6 bases and J by 9 bases, with 18 bases between them. CDR1 and CDR2 from the germline V gene are MRHNA and SNTAGT.

This clonotype was counted a few times. The chain has TRBV7-2 and TRBJ2-3, with TRBD2 matching 8 bases. The CDR3 is made up of 14 amino acids. Trimming removed 3 bases from V and 6 bases from J; junction bases left unmatched: 5. Germline lookup yields CDR1 SGHTA and CDR2 FQGNSA. The CDR3 protein is CASSFGLAPDTQYF. CDR3 DNA: TGTGCCAGCAGCTTTGGACTAGCACCCGATACGCAGTATTTT.